These 14 T cell receptor beta chains share one sample of origin, sequenced in a study of blood T cell repertoires in COVID-19. Sequencing used immunoSEQ multiplex PCR; TCRdb keeps in-frame clones, though not all of them. In the table there are fewer than 60,000 clones, around 79% of which are singletons. What was sequenced was peripheral blood. The receptors were gathered from a man aged 65 to 85 with acute or convalescent COVID-19.

J is TRBJ2-6 and V is TRBV5-8, with TRBD1 matching 7 bases. The CDR3 loop spans 16 amino acids. Per germline, CDR1 SGHTS and CDR2 YDEGEE. The trim removed 0 bases at V and 3 bases at J, leaving 3 bases unmatched. The CDR3 DNA reads as TGTGCCAGCAGCTTGGGAAGGGGGCTTGGGGCCAACGTCCTGACTTTC. As protein: CASSLGRGLGANVLTF.

This clone was picked up a small number of times. The V and J genes are TRBV28 and TRBJ1-4; no firm D call. CDR1 and CDR2 (germline): MDHEN, SYDVKM. The CDR3 consists of 16 residues. The V end was cut by 4 bases, the J end by 0 bases, with 12 bases between. In DNA form, the CDR3 reads TGTGCCAGCAGTTGGATCGACTTTGCAACTAATGAAAAACTGTTTTTT. It encodes CASSWIDFATNEKLFF.

This clone was seen only a few times. The chain couples TRBV7-2 to TRBJ2-7; D perhaps matches TRBD2 (5 bases). Germline V gene lookup returns CDR1 SGHTA and CDR2 FQGNSA. The ends were cut back, 6 bases at V and 3 bases at J, with 15 bases in the middle. This CDR3 comprises 14 residues. CDR3 sequence: CASSPSGGRYEQYF. CDR3 sequence (DNA): TGTGCCAGCAGTCCCTCAGGAGGACGCTACGAGCAGTACTTC.

This clone has just one count. The rearrangement joins TRBV6-5 to TRBJ1-5; D is undetermined. This CDR3 contains 13 residues. V was pared by 5 bases and J by 4 bases, with 9 bases between. CDR1 is MNHEY, CDR2 SVGAGI, per germline. CDR3 nucleotides: TGTGCCAGCAGTCGACGGGAAAATCAGCCCCAGCATTTT. It encodes CASSRRENQPQHF.

V is TRBV15 and J is TRBJ2-7, with 7 nucleotides matching TRBD2. Germline CDR1 and CDR2: LNHNV and YYDKDF (reference sequence). This CDR3 has 16 amino acids. V lost 0 bases, J lost 5 bases, and 10 bases stayed unmatched. CDR3: CATSRDGGGSGDEQYF. The CDR3 DNA sequence: TGTGCCACCAGCAGAGATGGGGGGGGGAGCGGGGACGAGCAGTACTTC.

The CDR3 DNA follows: TGTGCCAGCAGCCTGCGTTCTAATGAAAAACTGTTTTTT. The encoded protein is CASSLRSNEKLFF. The genes are TRBV3-1 (or the pseudogene TRBV3-2) and TRBJ1-4; no clear D. Germline V gives CDR1 LGHDT, CDR2 YNNKEL (reference sequence). The CDR3 loop spans 13 amino acids. The ends were cut back, 4 bases at V and 3 bases at J, with 6 bases in the middle.

V gene TRBV7-9 combines with J gene TRBJ1-5; the D gene is possibly TRBD1 (6 bases). From germline, CDR1 is SEHNR and CDR2 FQNEAQ (reference sequence). Between the trimmed V and J ends, which lost 1 base and 10 bases, there was a span of 14 bases. The CDR3 length is 14 residues. The CDR3 here is CASSLGGGGHPQHF. CDR3 DNA: TGTGCCAGCAGCTTAGGCGGGGGGGGCCACCCCCAGCATTTT.

The genes are TRBV7-2 and TRBJ2-2; 9 positions agree with TRBD2. CDR3 length equals 15 residues. J was trimmed by 5 bases and V by 5 bases; bases with no gene match: 6. CDR1 SGHTA and CDR2 FQGNSA come from the germline V gene. CDR3 loop: CASSRGLADTGELFF. DNA of the CDR3: TGTGCCAGCAGCAGGGGACTAGCTGATACCGGGGAGCTGTTTTTT. The full variable domain, its missing parts supplied by reference TRBV7-2 and TRBJ2-2, is GAGVSQSPSNKVTEKGKDVELRCDPISGHTALYWYRQSLGQGLEFLIYFQGNSAPDKSGLPSDRFSAERTGGSVSTLTIQRTQQEDSAVYLCASSRGLADTGELFFGEGSRLTVL.

The chain has TRBV24-1 and TRBJ2-1; 7 nucleotides agree with TRBD2. Germline trimming cut 5 bases from V and 8 bases from J; bases unmatched to any gene: 14. CDR1 is KGHDR, CDR2 SFDVKD, per germline. The CDR3 extends over 16 amino acids. The CDR3 sequence is CATSATRDYPNDEQFF. The CDR3 nucleotides are TGTGCCACCAGTGCTACCCGGGACTACCCTAACGATGAGCAGTTCTTC.

The V gene is TRBV4-2, the J gene TRBJ1-1; 8 nucleotides match TRBD1. The V gene end was trimmed by 1 base and the J gene end by 1 base; junction bases not matched to a gene: 5. Germline assignment: CDR1 LGHNA and CDR2 YNFKEQ. CDR3 length equals 16 residues. The DNA of the CDR3 is TGTGCCAGCAGCCAAGCCCGGGACAGGAGGAACACTGAAGCTTTCTTT. This codes for CASSQARDRRNTEAFF.

J is TRBJ1-1 and V is TRBV9; TRBD1 is a possible D gene (5 bases). V was cut by 3 bases and J by 4 bases, with 13 bases left in between. The CDR3 is 14 residues long. Germline V gives CDR1 SGDLS, CDR2 YYNGEE. The CDR3 DNA sequence: TGTGCCAGCAGCGGCGACACCGGGGGCACTGAAGCTTTCTTT. Protein product: CASSGDTGGTEAFF.

This chain links TRBV7-9 with TRBJ2-5, with D tentatively TRBD1 (5 bases). This CDR3 is 13 amino acids long. Germline V gene lookup returns CDR1 SEHNR and CDR2 FQNEAQ (reference sequence). V lost 2 bases, J lost 4 bases, and 8 bases lay in between. The CDR3 is CASSLTQGETQYF. The CDR3 DNA reads as TGTGCCAGCAGCTTAACCCAGGGAGAGACCCAGTACTTC.

The chain joins TRBV19 to TRBJ2-7; a weak D match, TRBD1 (5 bases). V was cut by 10 bases and J by 3 bases, with 13 bases left in between. The CDR3 has 12 residues. The germline CDR1 and CDR2 sequences are LNHDA and SQIVND (reference sequence). The CDR3 reads CATLDRDYEQYF. The CDR3 DNA reads as TGTGCCACTCTAGACAGAGACTACGAGCAGTACTTC.

There are a few counts of this clone. The chain uses TRBV7-3 and TRBJ2-1, with D unclear. The germline V gene has CDR1 SGHTA and CDR2 FQGTGA. The V and J ends lost 1 base and 3 bases respectively, with 16 bases between them. The CDR3 contains 17 residues. CDR3 sequence reads: CASSLNPPPVYYNEQFF. CDR3 in DNA: TGTGCCAGCAGCTTAAACCCCCCGCCGGTTTACTACAATGAGCAGTTCTTC.